The 26 T cell receptor beta chains presented below share a single source sample, sequenced in a study of memory CD4+ T cells and cytomegalovirus serostatus. Clones were sequenced by immunoSEQ multiplex PCR, and TCRdb holds only the in-frame ones, with some missing. In the table there are roughly 64,000 clones, over 60% of which are singletons. Single viable CD3+CD4+CD8-CD45RO+ cells were sorted as the memory CD4+ T cells. Material for sequencing was memory CD4+ T cells from blood. Receptors were obtained from an adult in good health and CMV-seronegative.

The chain uses TRBV5-1 and TRBJ1-6; TRBD1 matches 9 bases. The ends lost 0 bases at V and 7 bases at J; junction bases unmatched: 2. Germline V gene data show CDR1 as SGHRS and CDR2 as YFSETQ. The CDR3 covers 15 residues. CDR3 protein: CASSLGDRENSPLHF. DNA of the CDR3: TGCGCCAGCAGCTTGGGGGACAGGGAAAATTCACCCCTCCACTTT.

The CDR3 region has the DNA TGTGCCAGCAGCCCCAGGGTTCGGGTAAATGAGCAGTTCTTC. Translated, it gives CASSPRVRVNEQFF. The chain couples TRBV6-1 to TRBJ2-1; TRBD1 is a possible D gene (5 bases). Looked up from germline, CDR1 is MNHNS and CDR2 is SASEGT. The V end was cut by 6 bases, the J end by 7 bases, with 16 bases between. The CDR3 has 14 residues.

This chain links TRBV2 with TRBJ2-1; 11 bases match TRBD2. The CDR3 is made up of 16 amino acids. V trimming: 3 bases; J trimming: 6 bases; junction bases outside the gene matches: 7. CDR1 is SNHLY and CDR2 is FYNNEI in the germline V gene. The CDR3 spells CASSDQRLAGGNEQFF. The DNA for the CDR3 is TGTGCCAGCAGTGATCAGCGGCTAGCGGGAGGCAATGAGCAGTTCTTC.

This CDR3 is CASSLGLAGDTQYF. The CDR3 coding sequence is TGTGCCAGCAGTTTAGGACTAGCGGGAGATACGCAGTATTTT. The V and J genes are TRBV28 and TRBJ2-3, with 11 nucleotides matching TRBD2. With 2 bases clipped from V and 5 bases from J, the junction kept 0 bases outside the gene matches. The CDR3 sequence is 14 residues long. Germline V CDR1 and CDR2: MDHEN, SYDVKM.

V usage is TRBV19 and J usage is TRBJ1-5, with D perhaps TRBD1 (6 bases). The CDR3 sequence is 13 residues long. CDR1 is LNHDA, CDR2 SQIVND, per germline (reference sequence). V was cut by 7 bases and J by 5 bases, with 12 bases left in between. This CDR3 reads CASTQQGDQPQHF. The CDR3 nucleotides are TGTGCCAGTACCCAACAGGGTGATCAGCCCCAGCATTTT. Full variable domain (rest looked up from reference TRBV19 and TRBJ1-5): DGGITQSPKYLFRKEGQNVTLSCEQNLNHDAMYWYRQDPGQGLRLIYYSQIVNDFQKGDIAEGYSVSREKKESFPLTVTSAQKNPTAFYLCASTQQGDQPQHFGDGTRLSIL.

The chain uses TRBV11-2 and TRBJ2-5, with TRBD1 identical over 7 bases. The CDR3 has 15 amino acids. The junction had 12 bases not matched to a gene; V was cut back by 6 bases and J by 5 bases. Germline values: CDR1 SGHAT, CDR2 FQNNGV. The CDR3 DNA follows: TGTGCCAGCAGTTCTTACCAAGGGGGCAGGGAGACCCAGTACTTC. Protein: CASSSYQGGRETQYF.

V is TRBV29-1 and J is TRBJ2-5; D perhaps matches TRBD2 (5 bases). The CDR3 runs 13 residues. The V gene's germline CDR1 is SQVTM and CDR2 ANQGSEA. The germline V and J ends were trimmed by 6 bases and 8 bases, with 19 bases remaining between them. In DNA, the CDR3 is TGCAGCGTGGGGAGCAAACCGGCGGACACCCAGTACTTC. Residues: CSVGSKPADTQYF.

This clone was recorded only once. The chain joins TRBV19 to TRBJ2-6, with no clear D. V lost 5 bases, J lost 0 bases, and 8 bases lay in between. The CDR3 spans 15 residues. The germline V gene has CDR1 LNHDA and CDR2 SQIVND (reference sequence). CDR3 DNA sequence: TGTGCCAGTAGTCCCCAGACCTCTGGGGCCAACGTCCTGACTTTC. It codes for CASSPQTSGANVLTF.

The genes are TRBV7-9 and TRBJ2-7; TRBD1 aligns across 9 bases. CDR1 SEHNR and CDR2 FQNEAQ come from the germline V gene (reference sequence). V shed 1 base, J shed 5 bases, and the junction held 9 bases outside the gene matches. The CDR3 covers 16 residues. This CDR3 reads CASSLVRTGDRNEQYF. DNA for the CDR3: TGTGCCAGCAGCTTAGTGCGGACAGGGGATAGGAACGAGCAGTACTTC.

The V and J genes are TRBV7-6 and TRBJ2-2; TRBD1 matches at 8 bases. The germline CDR1 and CDR2 sequences are SGHVS and FNYEAQ. The trim removed 3 bases at V and 1 base at J, leaving 4 bases unmatched. This CDR3 is 16 amino acids long. The CDR3 here is CASSLGQAQNTGELFF. The CDR3 nucleotides are TGTGCCAGCAGCTTGGGACAGGCCCAGAACACCGGGGAGCTGTTTTTT.

There are a few counts of this clone. V usage is TRBV10-3 and J usage is TRBJ2-1; 9 positions match TRBD2. The germline CDR1 and CDR2 sequences are ENHRY and SYGVKD. V gave up 3 bases and J gave up 11 bases; unmatched junction bases: 11. The CDR3 has 15 residues. The CDR3 DNA reads as TGTGCCATCAGTGAATCGGCGGGAGGGCCGTCGCAGCAGTTCTTC. It specifies CAISESAGGPSQQFF.

The chain uses TRBV28 and TRBJ1-1; the match to TRBD1 covers 7 bases. This CDR3 has 12 amino acids. Trimming removed 5 bases from V and 7 bases from J; junction bases left unmatched: 4. Germline V lookup: CDR1 MDHEN, CDR2 SYDVKM. CDR3 region: CASSDRVIEAFF. CDR3 coding DNA: TGTGCCAGCAGTGACAGGGTTATTGAAGCTTTCTTT.

The V gene is TRBV5-6, the J gene TRBJ1-2; TRBD1 matches at 12 bases. This CDR3 region has 17 residues. CDR1 SGHDT and CDR2 YYEEEE come from the germline V gene. J lost 6 bases, V lost 5 bases, and 14 bases had no gene match. CDR3: CASRALVTGQGAHGYTF. The CDR3 bases are TGTGCCAGCAGGGCGCTGGTAACGGGACAGGGGGCTCATGGCTACACCTTC.

This clone is a singleton in its sample. The chain combines TRBV30 with TRBJ1-6, with a tentative D call TRBD1 (6 bases). Trimming shortened V by 2 bases and J by 10 bases, and 12 bases separated the two germline ends. The CDR3 loop spans 13 amino acids. Germline V lookup: CDR1 GTSNPN, CDR2 SVGIG (reference sequence). The CDR3 loop is CAWSYSGDSPLHF. Written as DNA, the CDR3 is TGTGCCTGGAGTTACTCAGGGGACTCACCCCTCCACTTT.

The J gene is TRBJ1-2, the V gene TRBV30; weak D call: TRBD1 (6 bases). This CDR3 is 12 amino acids long. CDR1 is GTSNPN, CDR2 SVGIG, per germline (reference sequence). V lost 1 base to trimming and J lost 6 bases, with 9 bases between them. The CDR3 DNA reads as TGTGCCTGGAGTGGACAGGCTAATGGCTACACCTTC. Translated, it gives CAWSGQANGYTF.

The gene calls are TRBV19 and TRBJ2-3; 14 nucleotides line up with TRBD2. In germline, CDR1 is LNHDA, CDR2 SQIVND (reference sequence). The CDR3 has 18 amino acids. The V segment lost 3 bases and the J segment 5 bases; nucleotides outside the gene matches: 10. CDR3 region: CASSMLWSGTSGGDTQYF. Written as DNA, the CDR3 is TGTGCCAGTAGTATGTTATGGTCCGGGACTAGCGGGGGAGATACGCAGTATTTT.

The chain is built from TRBV19 and TRBJ2-7, with D perhaps being TRBD1 or TRBD2 (5 bases each). The CDR3 loop spans 15 amino acids. The V gene lost 5 bases and the J gene lost 6 bases, with 20 bases spanning the gap. In germline, CDR1 is LNHDA, CDR2 SQIVND (reference sequence). The CDR3 coding sequence is TGTGCCAGTAGTCCCCTTCTTGGGGGAGTAGTCGAGCAGTACTTC. Protein sequence: CASSPLLGGVVEQYF.

The rearrangement joins TRBV28 to TRBJ1-1; perhaps TRBD1 as D (5 bases). This CDR3 contains 14 residues. Germline CDR1 is MDHEN and CDR2 is SYDVKM. V was clipped by 7 bases and J by 0 bases, with 12 bases between them. As DNA, the CDR3 is TGTGCCAGCATAAAGGGGAGGCTGAACACTGAAGCTTTCTTT. It is translated as CASIKGRLNTEAFF.

This clone showed up just a few times. In nucleotides, the CDR3 is TGTGCCAGCAGTTCGGGGACTCGGCTCCATGGCTACACCTTC. It yields the protein CASSSGTRLHGYTF. This sequence joins TRBV28 and TRBJ1-2; maybe TRBD1 (5 bases). The CDR3 length is 14 residues. V was clipped by 4 bases and J by 6 bases, with 15 bases between them. Germline CDR1 and CDR2: MDHEN and SYDVKM.

The chain has TRBV7-2 and TRBJ2-2, with D maybe TRBD1 (6 bases). V was clipped by 1 base and J by 4 bases, with 13 bases between them. From germline, CDR1 is SGHTA and CDR2 FQGNSA. There are 16 residues in the CDR3. The CDR3 sequence is CASSLGGSGATGELFF. The CDR3 DNA follows: TGTGCCAGCAGCTTAGGAGGTTCAGGGGCCACCGGGGAGCTGTTTTTT.

The chain has TRBV7-2 and TRBJ2-5; no firm D call. Germline CDR1 SGHTA, CDR2 FQGNSA. V was cut by 5 bases and J by 5 bases, with 15 bases left in between. The length of the CDR3 is 14 residues. The DNA for the CDR3 is TGTGCCAGCAGCCCACCCCCAGCCGGGGAGACCCAGTACTTC. Protein: CASSPPPAGETQYF.

The chain's CDR3 is CASSQRGGRTGELFF. The CDR3 nucleotides are TGTGCCAGCAGCCAAAGGGGGGGTCGCACCGGGGAGCTGTTTTTT. The chain is built from TRBV7-2 and TRBJ2-2; TRBD2 is a possible D gene (7 bases). Germline CDR1 SGHTA, CDR2 FQGNSA. Deletions cut 5 bases from V and 4 bases from J, with 14 bases between. The CDR3 covers 15 residues.

The rearrangement uses TRBV19 and TRBJ1-5, with TRBD1 matching over 7 bases. With 5 bases clipped from V and 3 bases from J, the junction kept 10 bases outside the gene matches. The CDR3 extends over 16 amino acids. The germline gives CDR1 LNHDA, CDR2 SQIVND (reference sequence). CDR3 residues: CASSDGSGGYNQPQHF. CDR3 sequence (DNA): TGTGCCAGTAGTGACGGGTCAGGGGGGTACAATCAGCCCCAGCATTTT. Variable domain in full (rest from reference TRBV19 and TRBJ1-5): DGGITQSPKYLFRKEGQNVTLSCEQNLNHDAMYWYRQDPGQGLRLIYYSQIVNDFQKGDIAEGYSVSREKKESFPLTVTSAQKNPTAFYLCASSDGSGGYNQPQHFGDGTRLSIL.

J is TRBJ1-1 and V is TRBV10-3, with 9 bases fitting TRBD1. V was clipped by 4 bases and J by 5 bases; unmatched bases: 5. Per germline, CDR1 ENHRY and CDR2 SYGVKD. The CDR3 consists of 14 residues. CDR3 in DNA: TGTGCCATCAGTGGCCGGGACAGGGAGACTGAAGCTTTCTTT. This codes for CAISGRDRETEAFF.

The genes are TRBV5-1 and TRBJ2-6; the D is unclear. The CDR3 loop spans 17 amino acids. The germline gives CDR1 SGHRS, CDR2 YFSETQ. V lost 0 bases and J 0 bases, leaving 10 bases between the germline ends. The CDR3 sequence: CASSLGVFNSGANVLTF. As DNA, the CDR3 is TGCGCCAGCAGCTTGGGGGTCTTTAACTCTGGGGCCAACGTCCTGACTTTC.

The rearrangement joins TRBV15 to TRBJ2-1, with 10 bases fitting TRBD1. The CDR3 is made up of 18 amino acids. Germline V gives CDR1 LNHNV, CDR2 YYDKDF (reference sequence). Trimming removed 0 bases from V and 3 bases from J; junction bases left unmatched: 8. The CDR3 sequence is CATSRDKRGQGIYNEQFF. The CDR3 region has the DNA TGTGCCACCAGCAGAGATAAAAGGGGACAGGGGATCTACAATGAGCAGTTCTTC.